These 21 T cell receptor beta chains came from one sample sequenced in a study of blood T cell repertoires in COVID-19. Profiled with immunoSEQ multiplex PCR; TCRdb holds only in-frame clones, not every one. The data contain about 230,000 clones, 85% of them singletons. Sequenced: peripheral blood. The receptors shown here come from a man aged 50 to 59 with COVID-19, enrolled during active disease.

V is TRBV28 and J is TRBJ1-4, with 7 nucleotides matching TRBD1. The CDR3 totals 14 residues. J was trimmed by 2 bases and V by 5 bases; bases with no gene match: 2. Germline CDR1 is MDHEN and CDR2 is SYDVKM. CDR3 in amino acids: CASSRQGTNEKLFF. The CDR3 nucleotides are TGTGCCAGCAGTCGACAGGGCACTAATGAAAAACTGTTTTTT. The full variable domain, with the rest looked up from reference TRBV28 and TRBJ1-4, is DVKVTQSSRYLVKRTGEKVFLECVQDMDHENMFWYRQDPGLGLRLIYFSYDVKMKEKGDIPEGYSVSREKKERFSLILESASTNQTSMYLCASSRQGTNEKLFFGSGTQLSVL.

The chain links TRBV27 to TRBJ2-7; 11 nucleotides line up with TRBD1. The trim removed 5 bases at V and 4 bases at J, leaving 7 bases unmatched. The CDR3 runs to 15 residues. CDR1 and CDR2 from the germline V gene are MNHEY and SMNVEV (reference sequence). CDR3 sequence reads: CASSLTGTGGYEQYF. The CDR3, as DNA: TGTGCCAGCAGTCTCACCGGGACAGGGGGTTACGAGCAGTACTTC.

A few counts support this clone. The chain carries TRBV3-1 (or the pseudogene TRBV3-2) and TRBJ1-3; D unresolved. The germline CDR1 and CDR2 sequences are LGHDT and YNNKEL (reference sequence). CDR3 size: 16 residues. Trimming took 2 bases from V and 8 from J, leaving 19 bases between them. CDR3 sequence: CASSQSPSLGVDTIYF. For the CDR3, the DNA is TGTGCCAGCAGCCAATCGCCCAGTCTCGGAGTAGACACCATATATTTT.

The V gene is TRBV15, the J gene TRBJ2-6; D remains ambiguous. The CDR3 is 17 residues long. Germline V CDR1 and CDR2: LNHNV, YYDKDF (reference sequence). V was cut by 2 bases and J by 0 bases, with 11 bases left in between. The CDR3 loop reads CATSRRVMVSGANVLTF. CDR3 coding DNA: TGTGCCACCAGCAGACGAGTTATGGTCTCTGGGGCCAACGTCCTGACTTTC.

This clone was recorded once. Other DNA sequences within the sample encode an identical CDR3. CDR3 bases: TGTGCCAGCAGCTTACGACAGGGGGGAGAGACCCAGTACTTC. Its translation is CASSLRQGGETQYF. The V gene is TRBV7-9, the J gene TRBJ2-5, with TRBD1 matching 9 bases. The germline gives CDR1 SEHNR, CDR2 FQNEAQ (reference sequence). The CDR3 has 14 residues. V lost 2 bases to trimming and J lost 4 bases; unmatched junction nucleotides: 2.

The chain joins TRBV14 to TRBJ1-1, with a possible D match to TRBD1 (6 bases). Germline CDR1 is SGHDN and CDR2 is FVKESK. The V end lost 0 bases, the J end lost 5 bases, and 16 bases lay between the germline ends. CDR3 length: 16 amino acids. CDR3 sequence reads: CASSQDQGRGRTEAFF. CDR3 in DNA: TGTGCCAGCAGCCAAGATCAGGGCAGGGGTAGGACTGAAGCTTTCTTT.

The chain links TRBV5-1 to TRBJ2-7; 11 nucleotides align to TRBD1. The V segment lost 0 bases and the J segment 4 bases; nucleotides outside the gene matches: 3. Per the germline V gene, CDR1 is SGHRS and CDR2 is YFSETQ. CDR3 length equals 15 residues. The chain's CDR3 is CASSLEGQGVYEQYF. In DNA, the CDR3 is TGCGCCAGCAGCTTGGAGGGACAGGGGGTATACGAGCAGTACTTC. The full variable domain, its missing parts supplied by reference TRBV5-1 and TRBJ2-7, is KAGVTQTPRYLIKTRGQQVTLSCSPISGHRSVSWYQQTPGQGLQFLFEYFSETQRNKGNFPGRFSGRQFSNSRSEMNVSTLELGDSALYLCASSLEGQGVYEQYFGPGTRLTVT.

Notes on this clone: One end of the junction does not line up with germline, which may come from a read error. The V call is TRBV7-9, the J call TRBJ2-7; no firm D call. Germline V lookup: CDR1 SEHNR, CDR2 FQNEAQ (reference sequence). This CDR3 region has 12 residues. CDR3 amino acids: CASSLTDTAPAF. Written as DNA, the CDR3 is TGTGCCAGCAGCTTAACCGACACGGCCCCCGCCTTC.

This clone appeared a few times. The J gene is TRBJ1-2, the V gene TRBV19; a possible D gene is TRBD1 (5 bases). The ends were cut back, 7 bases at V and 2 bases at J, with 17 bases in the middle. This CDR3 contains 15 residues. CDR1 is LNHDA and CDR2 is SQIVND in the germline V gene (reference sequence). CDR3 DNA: TGTGCCAGTAACTCCTTGACAGTCCTAAACTATGGCTACACCTTC. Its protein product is CASNSLTVLNYGYTF.

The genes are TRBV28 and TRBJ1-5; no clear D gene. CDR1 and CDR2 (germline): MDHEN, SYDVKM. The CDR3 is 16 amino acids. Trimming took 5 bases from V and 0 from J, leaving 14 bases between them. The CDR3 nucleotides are TGTGCCAGCAGTATGACTGGATATTATAGCAATCAGCCCCAGCATTTT. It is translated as CASSMTGYYSNQPQHF.

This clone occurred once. The CDR3 sequence is CASLSFEATNEKLFF. As DNA, the CDR3 is TGTGCCAGCCTTTCTTTCGAGGCAACTAATGAAAAACTGTTTTTT. The rearrangement joins TRBV6-5 to TRBJ1-4, with D uncertain. The CDR3 totals 15 residues. V lost 8 bases and J 0 bases, leaving 13 bases between the germline ends. From germline, CDR1 is MNHEY and CDR2 SVGAGI.

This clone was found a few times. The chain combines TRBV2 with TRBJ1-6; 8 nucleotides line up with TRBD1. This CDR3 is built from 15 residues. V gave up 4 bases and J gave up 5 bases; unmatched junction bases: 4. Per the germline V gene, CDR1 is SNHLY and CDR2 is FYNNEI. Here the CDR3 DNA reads TGTGCCAGCAGTGGGAGGACAGGGAATAATTCACCCCTCCACTTT. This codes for CASSGRTGNNSPLHF. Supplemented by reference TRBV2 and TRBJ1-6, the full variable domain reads EPEVTQTPSHQVTQMGQEVILRCVPISNHLYFYWYRQILGQKVEFLVSFYNNEISEKSEIFDDQFSVERPDGSNFTLKIRSTKLEDSAMYFCASSGRTGNNSPLHFGNGTRLTVT.

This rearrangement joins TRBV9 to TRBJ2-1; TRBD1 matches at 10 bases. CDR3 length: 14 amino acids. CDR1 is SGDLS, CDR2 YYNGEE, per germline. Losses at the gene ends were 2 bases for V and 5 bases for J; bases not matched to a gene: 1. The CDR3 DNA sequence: TGTGCCAGCAGCGTGACAGGGGGCAACAATGAGCAGTTCTTC. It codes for CASSVTGGNNEQFF.

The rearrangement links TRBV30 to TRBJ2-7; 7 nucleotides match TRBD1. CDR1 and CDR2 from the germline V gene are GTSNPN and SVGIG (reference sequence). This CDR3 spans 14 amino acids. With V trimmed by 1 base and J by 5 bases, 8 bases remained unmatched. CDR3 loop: CAWSATRGFDEQYF. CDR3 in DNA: TGTGCCTGGAGTGCCACCAGGGGGTTCGACGAGCAGTACTTC.

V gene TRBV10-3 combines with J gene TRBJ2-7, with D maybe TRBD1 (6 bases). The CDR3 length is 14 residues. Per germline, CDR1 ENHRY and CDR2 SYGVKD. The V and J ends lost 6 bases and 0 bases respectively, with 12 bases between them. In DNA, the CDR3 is TGTGCCATCAGCGGAAGGGGGAGCTCCTACGAGCAGTACTTC. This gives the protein CAISGRGSSYEQYF.

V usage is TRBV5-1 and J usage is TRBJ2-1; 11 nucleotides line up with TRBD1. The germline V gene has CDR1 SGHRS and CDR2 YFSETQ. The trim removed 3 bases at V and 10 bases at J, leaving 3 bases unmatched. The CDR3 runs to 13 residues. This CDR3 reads CASSWTGGWEQFF. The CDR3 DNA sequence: TGCGCCAGCAGCTGGACAGGGGGCTGGGAGCAGTTCTTC.

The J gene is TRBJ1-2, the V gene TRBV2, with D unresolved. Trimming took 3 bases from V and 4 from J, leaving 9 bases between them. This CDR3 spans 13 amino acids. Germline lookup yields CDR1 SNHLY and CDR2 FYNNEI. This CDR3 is CASSDQVIYGYTF. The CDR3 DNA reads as TGTGCCAGCAGTGATCAGGTGATCTATGGCTACACCTTC.

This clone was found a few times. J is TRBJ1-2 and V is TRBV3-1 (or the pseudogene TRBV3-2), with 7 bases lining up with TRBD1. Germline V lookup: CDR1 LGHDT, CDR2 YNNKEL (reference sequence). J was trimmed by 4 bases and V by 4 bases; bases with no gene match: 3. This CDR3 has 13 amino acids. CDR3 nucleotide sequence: TGTGCCAGCAGCCCGGGACAGTTCTATGGCTACACCTTC. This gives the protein CASSPGQFYGYTF.

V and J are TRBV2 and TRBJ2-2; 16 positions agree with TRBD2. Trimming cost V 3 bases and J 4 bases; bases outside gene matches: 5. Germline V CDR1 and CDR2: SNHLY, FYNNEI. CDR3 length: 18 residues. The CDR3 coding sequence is TGTGCCAGCAGTGAGGGGACTAGCGGGGGGGCACTCACCGGGGAGCTGTTTTTT. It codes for CASSEGTSGGALTGELFF. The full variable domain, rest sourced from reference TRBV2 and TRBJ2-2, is EPEVTQTPSHQVTQMGQEVILRCVPISNHLYFYWYRQILGQKVEFLVSFYNNEISEKSEIFDDQFSVERPDGSNFTLKIRSTKLEDSAMYFCASSEGTSGGALTGELFFGEGSRLTVL.

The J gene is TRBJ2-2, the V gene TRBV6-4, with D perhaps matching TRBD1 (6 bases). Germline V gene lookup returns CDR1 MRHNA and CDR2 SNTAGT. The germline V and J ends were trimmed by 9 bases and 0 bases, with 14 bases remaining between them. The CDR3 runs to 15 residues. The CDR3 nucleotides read TGTGCCAGTTCCCCGAACAGGGCGAACACCGGGGAGCTGTTTTTT. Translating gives CASSPNRANTGELFF.

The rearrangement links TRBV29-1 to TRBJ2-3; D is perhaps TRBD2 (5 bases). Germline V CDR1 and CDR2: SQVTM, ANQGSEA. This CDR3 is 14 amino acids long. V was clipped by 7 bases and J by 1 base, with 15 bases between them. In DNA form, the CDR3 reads TGCAGCGCCCAGAGGGCACCCGGCACAGATACGCAGTATTTT. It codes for CSAQRAPGTDTQYF.